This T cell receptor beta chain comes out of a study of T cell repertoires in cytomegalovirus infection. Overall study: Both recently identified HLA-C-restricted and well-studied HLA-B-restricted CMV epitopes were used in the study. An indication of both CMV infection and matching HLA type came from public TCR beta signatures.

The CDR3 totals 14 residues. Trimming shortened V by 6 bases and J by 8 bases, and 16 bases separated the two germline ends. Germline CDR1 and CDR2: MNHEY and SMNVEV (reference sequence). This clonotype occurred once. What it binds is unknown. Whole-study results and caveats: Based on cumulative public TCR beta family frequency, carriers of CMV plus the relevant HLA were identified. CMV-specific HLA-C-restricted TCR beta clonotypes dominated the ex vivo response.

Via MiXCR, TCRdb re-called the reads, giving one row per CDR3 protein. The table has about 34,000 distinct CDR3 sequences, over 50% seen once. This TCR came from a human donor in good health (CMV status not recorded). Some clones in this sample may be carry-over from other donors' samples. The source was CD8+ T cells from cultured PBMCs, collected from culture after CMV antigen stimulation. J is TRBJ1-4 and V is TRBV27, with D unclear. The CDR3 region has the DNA TGTGCCAGCAGCTTCACACATCGAGAGGAAAAACTGTTTTTT. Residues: CASSFTHREEKLFF.